The 27 T cell receptor beta chains listed next were all sequenced from one sample in a study of blood T cells in healthy people across ages. A second PCR of 7 to 11 cycles used a sample-barcoded 5' primer and a J-beta primer mix. TCRdb used MiXCR to reprocess the 5' RACE reads, holding one entry per CDR3 protein. The sample yields around 1,000,000 distinct CDR3 sequences, around 27% seen once. This sample also belongs to another study, concerning T cells of mothers and their children.

Sequenced input: blood. The receptors were gathered from a girl aged 2 to 9 in good health.

On this clonotype itself: A junction boundary mismatches the germline segment, possibly from a read error. J is TRBJ2-5 and V is TRBV12-5; no firm D call. The CDR3 is 15 amino acids. Germline CDR1 and CDR2: LGHNT and FRNRAP. The CDR3 nucleotides read TGTGCTAGTGGATTGGGCCTTTTATCTCAAGAGACCCAGTACTTC. It yields the protein CASGLGLLSQETQYF.

This clonotype was picked up a small number of times. The chain links TRBV20-1 to TRBJ2-5; D perhaps matches TRBD2 (5 bases). Matching the DNA end better, TRBJ2-1 makes the J call doubtful. The CDR3 consists of 15 residues. Germline-derived CDR1 and CDR2 are DFQATT and SNEGSKA (reference sequence). The chain's CDR3 is CSARAPSFSYNEQFF. Here the CDR3 DNA reads TGCAGTGCTAGGGCCCCTAGCTTTTCTTACAATGAGCAGTTCTTC.

With respect to this clonotype: Its ends do not fully match the called genes, so a read error is possible. The rearrangement links TRBV18 to TRBJ1-5, with 7 nucleotides matching TRBD1. The CDR3 consists of 16 residues. From germline, CDR1 is KGHSH and CDR2 LQKENI. CDR3 in DNA: TGTACCAGCTCACCATTCGGACAGGACCTTAATCAGCCCCAGCATTTT. Amino acid sequence: CTSSPFGQDLNQPQHF.

This clonotype has only a few counts. The chain carries TRBV2 and TRBJ1-1; D perhaps matches TRBD1 (6 bases). The V end was cut by 3 bases, the J end by 5 bases, with 10 bases between. Germline CDR1 and CDR2: SNHLY and FYNNEI. This CDR3 is built from 13 residues. The DNA for the CDR3 is TGTGCCAGCAGTGAGTGGGGGCGGACTGAAGCTTTCTTT. Encoded protein: CASSEWGRTEAFF.

The rearrangement links TRBV21-1 to TRBJ2-5; the table assigns TRBD1, which was not confirmed against the DNA. TRBV21-1 is given as a pseudogene. The CDR3 length is 17 residues. CDR3 in DNA: TGTGCCAGCGCTCACAAAGTAGGGGACAGGGGAGGCGAGACCCAGTACTTC. Protein product: CASAHKVGDRGGETQYF.

This chain connects TRBV4-2 to TRBJ1-2, with D hard to call. Germline V gene lookup returns CDR1 LGHNA and CDR2 YNFKEQ. V lost 3 bases and J lost 4, with 9 bases in between. This CDR3 has 13 amino acids. CDR3 loop: CASSHGESYGYTF. CDR3 sequence (DNA): TGTGCCAGCAGCCACGGGGAGAGCTATGGCTACACCTTC.

The rearrangement links TRBV5-4 to TRBJ2-7, with no clear D. The CDR3 has 16 residues. The germline CDR1 and CDR2 sequences are SGHNT and YYREEE (reference sequence). The V end lost 4 bases, the J end lost 2 bases, and 19 bases lay between the germline ends. Written as DNA, the CDR3 is TGTGCCAGCAGCCCATGGACGGACCGAACAACCTACGAGCAGTACTTC. It encodes CASSPWTDRTTYEQYF.

The chain links TRBV28 to TRBJ2-3, with TRBD2 identical over 8 bases. After removal of 4 bases from V and 3 bases from J, the junction contained 6 bases not matched to a gene. In germline, CDR1 is MDHEN, CDR2 SYDVKM. This CDR3 comprises 15 residues. The CDR3 nucleotides are TGTGCCAGCAGTTCAGCGGGAGTCAAGACAGATACGCAGTATTTT. It yields the protein CASSSAGVKTDTQYF.

This chain uses TRBV20-1 with TRBJ2-3; D may be TRBD1 or TRBD2 (5 bases each). The CDR3 totals 15 residues. V lost 5 bases, J lost 0 bases, and 15 bases lay in between. The V gene's germline CDR1 is DFQATT and CDR2 SNEGSKA (reference sequence). The CDR3 region is CSARILGVSTDTQYF. CDR3 DNA: TGCAGTGCTCGTATACTGGGGGTTAGCACAGATACGCAGTATTTT.

The chain is built from TRBV14 and TRBJ2-1, with 8 bases matching TRBD1. The J call may be faulty, since TRBJ2-7 better matches the DNA end. The germline V gene has CDR1 SGHDN and CDR2 FVKESK. This CDR3 region has 15 residues. The CDR3 nucleotides are TGTGCCAGCAGCCTGGTCGGACAGGGTTGGAACGAGCAGTACTTC. Its translation: CASSLVGQGWNEQYF.

The chain is built from TRBV7-9 and TRBJ2-6, with unresolved D. The CDR3 runs to 16 residues. Germline CDR1 and CDR2: SEHNR and FQNEAQ (reference sequence). V was trimmed by 5 bases and J by 0 bases, leaving 11 bases between them. The CDR3 spells CASSAPVGSGANVLTF. CDR3 sequence (DNA): TGTGCCAGCAGCGCGCCGGTGGGCTCTGGGGCCAACGTCCTGACTTTC.

The rearrangement links TRBV5-1 to TRBJ2-1; a possible D gene is TRBD1 (7 bases). This CDR3 region has 11 residues. Deletions cut 4 bases from V and 13 bases from J, with 12 bases between. Per the germline V gene, CDR1 is SGHRS and CDR2 is YFSETQ. The CDR3 DNA reads TGCGCCAGCAGCGCGGGACAGTCCCAGTTCTTC. The encoded protein is CASSAGQSQFF. The full variable domain, completed using reference TRBV5-1 and TRBJ2-1, is KAGVTQTPRYLIKTRGQQVTLSCSPISGHRSVSWYQQTPGQGLQFLFEYFSETQRNKGNFPGRFSGRQFSNSRSEMNVSTLELGDSALYLCASSAGQSQFFGPGTRLTVL.

About this clonotype itself: One junction end disagrees with the germline gene, perhaps due to a read error. The chain is built from TRBV12-3 or TRBV12-4 and TRBJ2-5, with TRBD2 as a possible D gene (6 bases). The CDR3 runs 14 residues. This chain's CDR3 is CASSFGTPGETQCF. The CDR3 nucleotides are TGTGCCAGCAGTTTCGGGACTCCTGGAGAGACCCAGTGCTTC.

With regard to this clonotype: One end of the junction varies from germline; a read error may be responsible. The rearrangement links TRBV20-1 to TRBJ2-7; D might be TRBD2 (5 bases). The CDR3 loop spans 14 amino acids. Germline V gene sequence: CDR1 DFQATT, CDR2 SNEGSKA (reference sequence). In DNA form, the CDR3 reads TGCGGTGCTTCAGCGGCGCCCAGCTCCTACGAGCAGTACTTC. Protein sequence: CGASAAPSSYEQYF.

This clonotype was detected ten times or more. The V gene is TRBV4-3, the J gene TRBJ2-7; D is unresolved. CDR1 and CDR2 from the germline V gene are LGHNA and YSLEER. With 3 bases removed from V and 5 bases from J, the gap between germline ends came to 11 bases. The CDR3 totals 13 residues. In DNA, the CDR3 is TGCGCCAGCAGCCAGGAAGCCAGAAACGAGCAGTACTTC. It yields the protein CASSQEARNEQYF.

This clonotype was seen only a few times. This chain uses TRBV6-5 with TRBJ1-2, with a possible D match to TRBD1 (5 bases). The CDR3 loop spans 13 amino acids. V was trimmed by 5 bases and J by 5 bases, leaving 12 bases between them. Germline CDR1 reads MNHEY; CDR2 reads SVGAGI. The CDR3 sequence is CASSEYDSYGYTF. The CDR3 DNA is TGTGCCAGCAGTGAATACGACAGTTATGGCTACACCTTC.

The rearrangement joins TRBV7-2 to TRBJ2-2; D might be TRBD1 (5 bases). This CDR3 is 14 amino acids long. Trimming removed 8 bases from V and 1 base from J, with 11 bases in between. The V gene's germline CDR1 is SGHTA and CDR2 FQGNSA. Written as DNA, the CDR3 is TGTGCCAGCGGCAAAAGGGGGAACACCGGGGAGCTGTTTTTT. As protein: CASGKRGNTGELFF.

This clonotype appeared a few times. The chain links TRBV20-1 to TRBJ2-1, with 7 bases fitting TRBD1. The CDR3 runs to 15 residues. V was clipped by 2 bases and J by 1 base; unmatched bases: 5. Germline assignment: CDR1 DFQATT and CDR2 SNEGSKA (reference sequence). As DNA, the CDR3 is TGCAGTGCTAGACTCCTACAGGGGTCCTACAATGAGCAGTTCTTC. Protein: CSARLLQGSYNEQFF.

This clonotype occurred a few times. V gene TRBV9 combines with J gene TRBJ1-2; weak D call: TRBD1 (5 bases). The CDR3 consists of 13 residues. The ends were cut back, 3 bases at V and 8 bases at J, with 14 bases in the middle. From germline, CDR1 is SGDLS and CDR2 YYNGEE. The CDR3 DNA reads as TGTGCCAGCAGCGCAAAACCCCAGGGAGGCTACACCTTC. Its protein product is CASSAKPQGGYTF.

The sample holds a few counts of this clonotype. This rearrangement joins TRBV12-3 or TRBV12-4 to TRBJ2-7; tentative D call: TRBD1 (6 bases). The V gene lost 4 bases and the J gene lost 2 bases, with 18 bases spanning the gap. This CDR3 has 16 amino acids. The CDR3, as DNA: TGTGCCAGCAGTTCCCGGGACACATTAGCGACCTACGAGCAGTACTTC. Translation: CASSSRDTLATYEQYF.

This clonotype was counted a few times. The chain recombines TRBV5-6 with TRBJ2-1; possibly TRBD2 for D (6 bases). CDR1 is SGHDT and CDR2 is YYEEEE in the germline V gene. The CDR3 has 15 residues. Between the trimmed V and J ends, which lost 2 bases and 2 bases, there was a span of 11 bases. Here the CDR3 DNA reads TGTGCCAGCAGCTTCGGACTAAAGACCTACAATGAGCAGTTCTTC. It encodes CASSFGLKTYNEQFF.

This clonotype was picked up a small number of times. V is TRBV18 and J is TRBJ1-6; D uncertain. The germline CDR1 and CDR2 sequences are KGHSH and LQKENI. The CDR3 spans 17 residues. The ends were cut back, 4 bases at V and 6 bases at J, with 19 bases in the middle. CDR3 sequence: CASSREEDRTANSPLHF. The CDR3 coding sequence is TGTGCCAGCTCACGAGAAGAAGACCGGACGGCTAATTCACCCCTCCACTTT.

This chain links TRBV29-1 with TRBJ2-7, with 10 bases that match TRBD2. Germline CDR1 and CDR2: SQVTM and ANQGSEA. V trimming: 8 bases; J trimming: 3 bases; junction bases outside the gene matches: 7. The CDR3 totals 13 residues. The CDR3 protein is CSTRTSGSYEQYF. The CDR3 DNA reads TGCAGCACCCGGACTAGCGGAAGCTACGAGCAGTACTTC.

A few counts support this clonotype. This chain joins TRBV11-1 and TRBJ2-1; 10 bases match TRBD2. J gave up 2 bases and V 3 bases, and 7 bases lay outside the gene matches. Germline-derived CDR1 and CDR2 are SGHAT and FQDESV (reference sequence). The CDR3 has 17 residues. The CDR3 loop reads CASSLAGAGGPYNEQFF. The CDR3 DNA follows: TGTGCCAGCAGCTTGGCCGGAGCGGGGGGGCCCTACAATGAGCAGTTCTTC.

This chain links TRBV4-1 with TRBJ2-5; D unresolved. The CDR3 is made up of 15 amino acids. Trimming shortened V by 1 base and J by 2 bases, and 11 bases separated the two germline ends. CDR1 and CDR2 (germline): MGHRA, YSYEKL. The CDR3 sequence is CASSQVTAKQETQYF. CDR3 in DNA: TGCGCCAGCAGCCAAGTCACGGCGAAGCAAGAGACCCAGTACTTC.

In DNA form, the CDR3 reads TGCAGTGCTAGAGATCAAGTAGGGACTAGCTTCCATGAGCAGTTCTTC. Translating it yields CSARDQVGTSFHEQFF. The chain carries TRBV20-1 and TRBJ2-5; 9 bases map to TRBD2. The J call may not be correct, given that the DNA end is closer to TRBJ2-1. CDR1 is DFQATT and CDR2 is SNEGSKA in the germline V gene (reference sequence). The CDR3 has 16 amino acids.

This clonotype was observed a few times. CDR3 loop: CASSRSGGAEETQYF. The CDR3 nucleotides read TGTGCCAGCAGCCGAAGCGGGGGGGCCGAAGAGACCCAGTACTTC. The rearrangement uses TRBV11-1 and TRBJ2-5, with TRBD2 identical over 10 bases. The V gene end was trimmed by 5 bases and the J gene end by 3 bases; junction bases not matched to a gene: 6. Germline CDR1 reads SGHAT; CDR2 reads FQDESV (reference sequence). CDR3 length equals 15 residues.